This record covers a single T cell receptor beta chain. These data belong to a study of CD8+ T cells in alopecia areata. The wider study: Tofacitinib administration to treated patients was oral, at 5 to 10 mg twice daily.

Germline assignment: CDR1 GTSNPN and CDR2 SVGIG (reference sequence). This CDR3 region has 14 residues. V lost 0 bases to trimming and J lost 3 bases, with 9 bases between them. Documented treatment: oral pan-JAK inhibitor, 5-10 mg twice daily. Sequencing relied on a cDNA template that was reverse transcribed from extracted RNA. Only in-frame clones appear in the TCRdb table, and some are missing; sequencing was by immunoSEQ multiplex PCR. The sample contains 200,000 or so clones, 55% to 70% of which appear only once. The chain carries TRBV30 and TRBJ1-5; unclear D gene. This material consisted of CD4+ T cells sorted from blood, taken at week 24, from a patient treated with tofacitinib. The TCR originated in a human donor with alopecia areata. CDR3 nucleotides: TGTGCCTGGAGTGTACTAAGGGCCAATCAGCCCCAGCATTTT. This encodes CAWSVLRANQPQHF. Full variable domain (remainder filled in from reference TRBV30 and TRBJ1-5): SQTIHQWPATLVQPVGSPLSLECTVEGTSNPNLYWYRQAAGRGLQLLFYSVGIGQISSEVPQNLSASRPQDRQFILSSKKLLLSDSGFYLCAWSVLRANQPQHFGDGTRLSIL.